A selection of T cell receptor beta chains follows, all from one sample in a study of siplizumab effects on memory and regulatory T cells. Measured with immunoSEQ multiplex PCR; TCRdb has only the in-frame clones, and not every one. Here the sample spans tens of thousands of clones, around 96% being singletons. Sequencing was performed on naive CD8+ T cells sorted from blood. The receptors were sampled from a human donor in good health. Both conserved end residues are part of each CDR3. The order of the fields is D gene, J gene, V gene, clone size, CDR3 DNA, CDR3 protein. The D gene is left open where the match is weak. Clone size appears in some rows only: once, few, many, or a class for an expanded clone.

>.|TRBJ2-5|TRBV29-1|.
TGCAGCGTTGACAGGGGAGTAGAGACCCAGTACTTC
CSVDRGVETQYF
>.|TRBJ2-3|TRBV4-3|.
TGCGCCAGCAGCCAAGAGTGGGGGCAGGGTCCAGATACGCAGTATTTT
CASSQEWGQGPDTQYF
>.|TRBJ2-5|TRBV27|.
TGTGCCAGCAGGCACAAAGAGACCCAGTACTTC
CASRHKETQYF
>TRBD2|TRBJ2-1|TRBV5-1|.
TGCGCCAGCAGCCCCTCGAGGCGGGGGGGCCATGACGATGAGCAGTTCTTC
CASSPSRRGGHDDEQFF
>TRBD2|TRBJ2-3|TRBV7-3|.
TGTGCCAGCAGCTCCGCGGGGGGCCAATATACGCAGTATTTT
CASSSAGGQYTQYF
>TRBD2|TRBJ2-5|TRBV9|.
TGTGCCAGCAGCGTAGACCCTAGCGGGGTCTCGCAAGAGACCCAGTACTTC
CASSVDPSGVSQETQYF
>.|TRBJ2-7|TRBV4-1|.
TGCGCCAGCAGCCAAGATGAGACACTCGAGCAGTACTTC
CASSQDETLEQYF
>.|TRBJ1-2|TRBV5-8|.
TGTGCCAGCAGCTCGGACAGTCTCGATGGCTACACCTTC
CASSSDSLDGYTF
>.|TRBJ1-1|TRBV5-4|few
TGTGCCAGCAGCTCCGGGGGGCCTGAAGCTTTCTTT
CASSSGGPEAFF
>TRBD1|TRBJ2-3|TRBV7-3|.
TGTGCCAGCAGCTCAGGGACAGGGGCGGGAGATACGCAGTATTTT
CASSSGTGAGDTQYF
>.|TRBJ2-7|TRBV5-1|.
TGCGCCAGCAGCCCCCAGGGCGCTAGCTCCTACGAGCAGTACTTC
CASSPQGASSYEQYF
>.|TRBJ1-1|TRBV6-5|.
TGTGCCGTGTGGCGGGGCGGTACTGAAGCTTTCTTT
CAVWRGGTEAFF
>.|TRBJ2-1|TRBV5-4|.
TGTGCCAGCAGCTTGTGGGGGTCGGGAAATGAGCAGTTCTTC
CASSLWGSGNEQFF
>.|TRBJ1-4|TRBV4-2|.
TGTGCCAGCAGCCCGTCCCCGGTGGGTAATGAAAAACTGTTTTTT
CASSPSPVGNEKLFF
>.|TRBJ1-1|TRBV5-1|once
TGCGCCAGCAGCTTGACAGGGTCTGAAGCTTTCTTT
CASSLTGSEAFF
>.|TRBJ1-1|TRBV19|.
TGTGCCAGTAGTATCGTTGGTGGCACTGAAGCTTTCTTT
CASSIVGGTEAFF
>.|TRBJ1-4|TRBV6-5|.
TGTGCCAGCAGTTCCGGGGGCCATGAAAAACTGTTTTTT
CASSSGGHEKLFF
>.|TRBJ2-3|TRBV4-1|.
TGCGCCAGCAGCCAAATAGATACGCAGTATTTT
CASSQIDTQYF
>.|TRBJ2-7|TRBV6-5|.
TGTGCCAGCAGGTTAGGGCAGCTTGATCACGAGCAGTACTTC
CASRLGQLDHEQYF
>.|TRBJ2-3|TRBV2|.
TGTGCCAGCAGTGAGGGTAGCACAGATACGCAGTATTTT
CASSEGSTDTQYF
>TRBD2|TRBJ2-5|TRBV28|.
TGTGCCAGCAGTTTGGCTAGCGGGGGGGAGACCCAGTACTTC
CASSLASGGETQYF
>TRBD2|TRBJ2-2|TRBV6-1|.
TGTGCCAGCAGTGCGCTAGCGGGGGGGAGCGGGGAGCTGTTTTTT
CASSALAGGSGELFF
>.|TRBJ1-2|TRBV27|.
TGTGCCAGCAGTCCTCCGCCATTCCTTAACTTCTATGGCTACACCTTC
CASSPPPFLNFYGYTF
>.|TRBJ2-2|TRBV12-5|.
TGTGCTAGTGGTTTGGCCGGTGGGGCCGCGACCGGGGAGCTGTTTTTT
CASGLAGGAATGELFF
>.|TRBJ2-7|TRBV9|.
TGTGCCAGCAGTGCGGAAGGGGGCGAGCAGTACTTC
CASSAEGGEQYF
>.|TRBJ1-2|TRBV5-1|.
TGCGCCAGCAGCTTGGAGATTAACTATGGCTACACCTTC
CASSLEINYGYTF
>.|TRBJ2-2|TRBV10-3|.
TGTGCCAACCCAGGGGAGAACACCGGGGAGCTGTTTTTT
CANPGENTGELFF
>.|TRBJ1-2|TRBV6-4|.
TGTGCCATCCAGAGCTTCCTCTATGGCTACACCTTC
CAIQSFLYGYTF
>.|TRBJ1-3|TRBV9|.
TGTGCCAGCTCACCGGCGCCTGGAAACACCATATATTTT
CASSPAPGNTIYF
>.|TRBJ2-1|TRBV12-5|.
TGTGCTAGTGGTTTCGACCTACATTCCTACAATGAGCAGTTCTTC
CASGFDLHSYNEQFF
>.|TRBJ1-6|TRBV27|.
TGTGCCAGCAGTTTATCAGCAGGGTGGCGAAATTCACCCCTCCACTTT
CASSLSAGWRNSPLHF
>.|TRBJ2-1|TRBV6-6|.
TGTGCCAGCAGTTACTCTCCTAGCGAGCAGTTCTTC
CASSYSPSEQFF
>.|TRBJ1-3|TRBV12-5|.
TGTGCTAGTGGTTTGGAAGGAAACACCATATATTTT
CASGLEGNTIYF
>.|TRBJ2-7|TRBV9|.
TGTGCCAGCAGCGTATCGGAGGTGGAGGGCGACGAGCAGTACTTC
CASSVSEVEGDEQYF
>.|TRBJ1-1|TRBV13|.
TGTGCCAGCAGCTCTCCCGGGACAACAGCTTTCTTT
CASSSPGTTAFF
>.|TRBJ1-1|TRBV29-1|few
TGCAGCGTTCGGGTTACTGAAGCTTTCTTT
CSVRVTEAFF
>TRBD1|TRBJ2-3|TRBV7-9|.
TGTGCCAGCAGCCCTACCTACAGGGGAATGGGTGATAAAACAGATACGCAGTATTTT
CASSPTYRGMGDKTDTQYF
>.|TRBJ2-3|TRBV6-4|few
TGTGCCAGCAGTGACGGGTCAGGGGATCATACGCAGTATTTT
CASSDGSGDHTQYF
>TRBD2|TRBJ2-7|TRBV7-8|.
TGTGCCAGCAGCCTAGCGGGGGGGTCCTACGAGCAGTACTTC
CASSLAGGSYEQYF
>.|TRBJ1-4|TRBV29-1|.
TGCAGCGTTGCCCCCTACGGGGAAGAAAAACTGTTTTTT
CSVAPYGEEKLFF
>TRBD1|TRBJ1-1|TRBV14|.
TGTGCCAGCAGACCCGGGACAGGGAACACTGAAGCTTTCTTT
CASRPGTGNTEAFF
>TRBD1|TRBJ2-1|TRBV5-4|.
TGTGCCAGCAGCATGGGACAGGGGGCGTTCAATGAGCAGTTCTTC
CASSMGQGAFNEQFF
>.|TRBJ2-7|TRBV7-6|.
TGTGCCAGCAGCTTGGAGTCAGCTTCCTACGAGCAGTACTTC
CASSLESASYEQYF
>TRBD2|TRBJ2-2|TRBV27|once
TGTGCCAGCAGTTTGGGGGGGGCCGGGGAGCTGTTTTTT
CASSLGGAGELFF
>TRBD1|TRBJ2-7|TRBV9|.
TGTGCCAGCAGCGTAGGACAGGGTGGTACCTACGAGCAGTACTTC
CASSVGQGGTYEQYF
>.|TRBJ2-5|TRBV7-6|.
TGTGCCAGCAGCTTGGAACAGGGAATAGAAGAGACCCAGTACTTC
CASSLEQGIEETQYF
>.|TRBJ2-5|TRBV7-3|.
TGTGCCAGCAGCTCCGGACTCGGCGGGGAGACCCAGTACTTC
CASSSGLGGETQYF
>.|TRBJ2-7|TRBV4-3|.
TGCGCCAGCAGCCAAGATCAACAGACCTACGAGCAGTACTTC
CASSQDQQTYEQYF
>.|TRBJ1-2|TRBV11-2|.
TGTGCCAGCAGCGGAATAAGCGAGATCTATGGCTACACCTTC
CASSGISEIYGYTF